Listed below are T cell receptor beta chains from one sample, sequenced in a study of radiotherapy plus CTLA-4 blockade in lung cancer. This table comes from immunoSEQ multiplex PCR, and its TCRdb copy is limited to in-frame clones, with some not included. The table lists about 97,000 clones, 65% to 80% of them singletons. Specimen: peripheral blood, collected from a patient treated with radiotherapy plus ipilimumab. The source of these receptors is a human donor with non-small cell lung cancer who had a partial response to radiotherapy plus ipilimumab. Some clones in this sample may be carry-over from other donors' samples. Each CDR3 is given with its conserved first and last residue. A D gene is named only where the DNA matches it firmly. Expanded clones get a size class; other rows say once, few or many, or leave the size out.

TRBJ1-6,TRBV7-8,-,-,TGTGCCAGCAGCTTAGGGCTGCGGAGCTCCTATAATTCACCCCTCCACTTT,CASSLGLRSSYNSPLHF
TRBJ2-1,TRBV11-2,-,TRBD2,TGCGCCGGGTCTGCTAGCGGGAGTGGTGAGCAGTTCTTC,CAGSASGSGEQFF
TRBJ2-2,TRBV9,-,-,TGTGCCAGCAGCCCCCGGGACTTTAACACCGGGGAGCTGTTTTTT,CASSPRDFNTGELFF
TRBJ2-6,TRBV29-1,-,TRBD1,TGCAGCGCAGTGGGGACAGGGGCTGGGGCCAACGTCCTGACTTTC,CSAVGTGAGANVLTF
TRBJ2-5,TRBV19,few,TRBD1,TGTGCCAGTAGTACGGGACAGGGTCGGCAAGAGACCCAGTACTTC,CASSTGQGRQETQYF
TRBJ2-2,TRBV4-3,-,TRBD2,TGCGCCAGCAGCCAACGGACTAGCGGGGGGACTGGGGAGCTGTTTTTT,CASSQRTSGGTGELFF
TRBJ2-7,TRBV7-8,few,TRBD2,TGTGCCAGCAGCTTAGTCAATAGCGGGGGCTACGAGCAGTACTTC,CASSLVNSGGYEQYF
TRBJ2-3,TRBV6-6,-,-,TGTGCCAGCCGGCGTGAGGGCACAGATACGCAGTATTTT,CASRREGTDTQYF
TRBJ2-1,TRBV4-1,-,-,TGCGCCAGCAGCCAAGAGGCATATGCGGCCCTCTCCTACAATGAGCAGTTCTTC,CASSQEAYAALSYNEQFF
TRBJ2-1,TRBV7-6,few,-,TGTGCCAGCAGCGAGCTAGCGCCTGAGCAGTTCTTC,CASSELAPEQFF
TRBJ2-1,TRBV4-1,-,TRBD1,TGCGCCAGCAGCCTAGGACAGGGATCCCCGGTCATGGATGAGCAGTTCTTC,CASSLGQGSPVMDEQFF
TRBJ1-1,TRBV14,-,-,TGTGCCAGCAGCCTTACCCGGGCCGCGGGCACTGAAGCTTTCTTT,CASSLTRAAGTEAFF
TRBJ1-1,TRBV6-5,-,-,TGTGCCAGCAGTTACGGGCGTAGGGCTTTCTTT,CASSYGRRAFF
TRBJ2-7,TRBV6-5,-,-,TGTGCCAGCAAGGGGCTGTACGAGCAGTACTTC,CASKGLYEQYF
TRBJ1-1,TRBV19,few,-,TGTGCCAGTAGTATCCCAGGCGCAGCCTTGAACACTGAAGCTTTCTTT,CASSIPGAALNTEAFF
TRBJ1-1,TRBV4-1,few,TRBD1,TGCGCCAGCAGCCAAGAAGGGGGCCGGACTGAAGCTTTCTTT,CASSQEGGRTEAFF
TRBJ2-6,TRBV7-2,-,TRBD2,TGTGCCAGCAGCCGTGCGCTAGCGGGGGGGCTCGGGGCCAACGTCCTGACTTTC,CASSRALAGGLGANVLTF
TRBJ2-5,TRBV4-1,-,TRBD2,TGCGCCAGCAGCCAAGGACTAGCGGGAGGGGAGACCCAGTACTTC,CASSQGLAGGETQYF
TRBJ1-5,TRBV6-5,-,TRBD1,TGTGCCAGCAGTCCGCGACAGGGATACCAGCCCCAGCATTTT,CASSPRQGYQPQHF
TRBJ2-1,TRBV27,-,TRBD2,TGTGCCAGCAGTCCTCTCGTAAGATCTAGCGGGTCGCAGTTCTTC,CASSPLVRSSGSQFF
TRBJ2-2,TRBV4-1,-,-,TGCGCCAGCAGCCAAGAAGGAGCTTCTTACACCGGGGAGCTGTTTTTT,CASSQEGASYTGELFF
TRBJ2-1,TRBV30,few,TRBD1,TGTGCCTTGCCGGGACAGGGGCATGAGCAGTTCTTC,CALPGQGHEQFF
TRBJ2-3,TRBV29-1,-,-,TGCAGCGTTCGAGGGAACGTAGCAGATACGCAGTATTTT,CSVRGNVADTQYF
TRBJ2-1,TRBV7-8,-,TRBD2,TGTGCCAGCAGCTTGACTAGCCGCTTTGTCATTGAGCAGTTCTTC,CASSLTSRFVIEQFF
TRBJ2-2,TRBV6-6,-,-,TGTGCCAGCAGCGCGCCACGGGAGCCCGGGGAGCTGTTTTTT,CASSAPREPGELFF
TRBJ2-1,TRBV6-5,once,TRBD2,TGTGCCAGCAGTTCGGGCGGGACTAGGGGAGGAAATGAGCAGTTCTTC,CASSSGGTRGGNEQFF
TRBJ1-4,TRBV2,few,-,TGTGCCAGCAGTTACTCGGGAGGGAGGAATGAAAAACTGTTTTTT,CASSYSGGRNEKLFF
TRBJ2-3,TRBV7-3,few,-,TGTGCCAGCAGCTGGGGCCGAGGCTCAGATACGCAGTATTTT,CASSWGRGSDTQYF
TRBJ1-1,TRBV11-2,-,-,TGTGCCAGCAGCTTAGATCGGTTAAGTGAAGCTTTCTTT,CASSLDRLSEAFF
TRBJ1-3,TRBV2,few,TRBD1,TGTGCCAGCAGCCCACCGACAGGGAGGGGAAACACCATATATTTT,CASSPPTGRGNTIYF
TRBJ1-5,TRBV6-1,-,TRBD1,TGTGCCAGCAGTGACAGGACAGGGGGCGGTCAGCCCCAGCATTTT,CASSDRTGGGQPQHF
TRBJ2-3,TRBV7-2,-,TRBD2,TGTGCCAGCAGCTTAGTCCGGGGGGGCACAGATACGCAGTATTTT,CASSLVRGGTDTQYF
TRBJ2-1,TRBV7-9,-,TRBD1,TGTGCCAGCAGCACCCTGAGGACAGGGGGCGCTAGCGAAAATGAGCAGTTCTTC,CASSTLRTGGASENEQFF
TRBJ2-7,TRBV6-5,-,-,TGTGCCAGCAGCCCGACACTAGAGATCTTAGGCGAGCAGTACTTC,CASSPTLEILGEQYF
TRBJ2-1,TRBV11-2,once,TRBD2,TGTGCCAGCAGCTTAGTGGGCGGGGGGACCCTCGATGAGCAGTTCTTC,CASSLVGGGTLDEQFF
TRBJ1-2,TRBV6-6,-,TRBD1,TGTGCCAGCAGTTACCCGACAGGGGGCGGCTATGGCTACACCTTC,CASSYPTGGGYGYTF
TRBJ2-7,TRBV5-6,-,-,TGTGCCAGCAGCTTGACAGGGCCCTACGAGCAGTACTTC,CASSLTGPYEQYF
TRBJ1-2,TRBV19,-,TRBD1,TGTGCCAGTAGCGAGACAGGGGGGGCCTATGGCTACACCTTC,CASSETGGAYGYTF
TRBJ1-1,TRBV19,-,-,TGTGCCAGCAAGGTTGTCAGGGGAAGGGGGACTGAAGCTTTCTTT,CASKVVRGRGTEAFF
TRBJ2-3,TRBV4-2,-,TRBD2,TGTGCCAGCAGCCTCGGGACTAGCGGGGGGGCTGGCACAGATACGCAGTATTTT,CASSLGTSGGAGTDTQYF
TRBJ1-5,TRBV18,-,TRBD1,TGTGCCAGCTCACCCGACAGGGGTTTTCAGCCCCAGCATTTT,CASSPDRGFQPQHF
TRBJ1-4,TRBV2,few,TRBD1,TGTGCCAGCAACCAGGGGGCGGATGAAAAACTGTTTTTT,CASNQGADEKLFF
TRBJ1-3,TRBV4-1,few,TRBD1,TGCGCCAGCAGCCAACTGACAGGGATCTCTGGAAACACCATATATTTT,CASSQLTGISGNTIYF
TRBJ1-1,TRBV6-6,-,-,TGTGCCAGCAGTTACCTCCGGACTCTGAACACTGAAGCTTTCTTT,CASSYLRTLNTEAFF
TRBJ1-2,TRBV9,-,TRBD1,TGTGCCAGCGCGCAGGGGGGAAATTATGGCTACACCTTC,CASAQGGNYGYTF
TRBJ1-5,TRBV5-1,-,TRBD1,TGCGCCAGCAGCGACGGGACAGGGAGCAATCAGCCCCAGCATTTT,CASSDGTGSNQPQHF
TRBJ2-7,TRBV5-4,-,TRBD1,TGTGCCAGCAGCTGGGACAGGGGTGGCGAGCAGTACTTC,CASSWDRGGEQYF
TRBJ1-4,TRBV27,-,TRBD1,TGTGCCAGCAGAAGGACAGGGCGGAGTGAAAAACTGTTTTTT,CASRRTGRSEKLFF
TRBJ1-1,TRBV7-9,-,-,TGTGCCAGCAGGGAATCCGGGGGACGTACTGAAGCTTTCTTT,CASRESGGRTEAFF
TRBJ2-1,TRBV4-1,-,TRBD2,TGCGCCAGCAGCCAAGAACCGGGACTAGCGGGGTTCAATGAGCAGTTCTTC,CASSQEPGLAGFNEQFF
TRBJ2-1,TRBV5-5,once,TRBD2,TGTGCCAGCAGCTTGGTCCCGACTAGCGGGATAGACAATGAGCAGTTCTTC,CASSLVPTSGIDNEQFF
TRBJ2-5,TRBV7-2,once,TRBD2,TGTGCCAGCAGCATACGGACTAGCGGGGCCTTTGAGACCCAGTACTTC,CASSIRTSGAFETQYF
TRBJ2-7,TRBV18,-,TRBD2,TGTGCCAGCTCAGACATCATAGCGGGGGGCGGTGAGCAGTACTTC,CASSDIIAGGGEQYF
TRBJ1-2,TRBV21-1,few,-,TGTGCCAGCAGCAAAATGGGGAGTACCTCGGGAGCCCCCTATGGCTACACCTTC,CASSKMGSTSGAPYGYTF
TRBJ2-1,TRBV9,-,-,TGTGCCAGCAGCGTAGCCGCGGACGGACTCCACGGTGAGCAGTTCTTC,CASSVAADGLHGEQFF
TRBJ2-1,TRBV11-2,-,TRBD2,TGTGCCAGCAGCAGACTAGCGGGAGGTCCCTACAATGAGCAGTTCTTC,CASSRLAGGPYNEQFF
TRBJ2-1,TRBV28,-,TRBD2,TGTGCCAGCAGTTCAGCGGGGCCGACCTACAATGAGCAGTTCTTC,CASSSAGPTYNEQFF